The rows below give T cell receptor beta chains drawn from one sample of a study of cytomegalovirus exposure and HLA in healthy donors. Measured with immunoSEQ multiplex PCR; TCRdb has only the in-frame clones, and not every one. The sample contains 100,000 to 150,000 clones, roughly 75% of which appear only once. The source material was PBMCs. These receptors were obtained from a woman aged 45-60 years in good health and CMV-seronegative. The CDR3 runs from the conserved cysteine through the conserved F or W. A D gene is named only where the DNA matches it firmly. A clone size is listed for some rows: how often the clone was seen (once, few, many), or a class if it is expanded.

v_call	j_call	d_call	clone_size	cdr3_aa	cdr3_nt
TRBV19	TRBJ2-3	-	-	CASSIDSRLGADTQYF	TGTGCCAGTAGTATAGACTCGAGACTAGGGGCAGATACGCAGTATTTT
TRBV30	TRBJ1-1	-	-	CAWKASWGGAFF	TGTGCCTGGAAAGCGTCCTGGGGAGGGGCTTTCTTT
TRBV27	TRBJ2-3	TRBD2	few	CASSLAGTGDTQYF	TGTGCCAGCAGTCTAGCGGGTACTGGGGATACGCAGTATTTT
TRBV5-4	TRBJ2-2	TRBD2	-	CASSAGTSGSRTGELFF	TGTGCCAGCAGCGCCGGGACTAGCGGGAGTCGCACCGGGGAGCTGTTTTTT
TRBV19	TRBJ2-5	TRBD2	-	CASSWGSGNPQETQYF	TGTGCCAGTAGTTGGGGGAGCGGGAACCCTCAAGAGACCCAGTACTTC
TRBV11-3	TRBJ2-3	-	-	CASSFLSVDTQYF	TGTGCCAGCAGCTTTCTATCGGTAGATACGCAGTATTTT
TRBV30	TRBJ2-7	-	-	CAWNVGGVYEQYF	TGTGCCTGGAATGTGGGAGGCGTCTACGAGCAGTACTTC
TRBV28	TRBJ1-6	-	-	CATGGNNNSPLHF	TGTGCCACCGGGGGGAACAATAATTCACCCCTCCACTTT
TRBV6-5	TRBJ2-7	TRBD2	-	CASSYLAGGPHEQYF	TGTGCCAGCAGTTACCTAGCGGGAGGGCCCCACGAGCAGTACTTC
TRBV7-8	TRBJ2-7	TRBD1	-	CASSPVGGEGQYF	TGTGCCAGCAGCCCAGTAGGGGGCGAAGGGCAGTACTTC
TRBV5-1	TRBJ2-7	TRBD2	-	CASSLNGRPTSGSYEQYF	TGCGCCAGCAGCTTAAATGGACGGCCGACTAGCGGATCCTACGAGCAGTACTTC
TRBV7-6	TRBJ2-1	-	-	CASSPPHGNEQFF	TGTGCCAGCAGCCCCCCCCACGGGAATGAGCAGTTCTTC
TRBV27	TRBJ2-2	TRBD2	-	CASSSTGTRYTGELFF	TGTGCCAGCAGTTCCACCGGGACTAGGTACACCGGGGAGCTGTTTTTT
TRBV5-1	TRBJ2-3	-	-	CASSLGPEGDTQYF	TGCGCCAGCAGCTTGGGACCCGAGGGAGATACGCAGTATTTT
TRBV29-1	TRBJ2-1	TRBD1	-	CSARDRGSYNEQFF	TGCAGCGCCCGGGACAGGGGCTCCTACAATGAGCAGTTCTTC
TRBV28	TRBJ1-5	TRBD1	once	CASRQYRGHQPQHF	TGTGCCAGCAGACAATACAGGGGACATCAGCCCCAGCATTTT
TRBV2	TRBJ2-1	TRBD2	-	CASSEALSASGRQSEQFF	TGTGCCAGCAGTGAAGCGTTATCCGCTAGCGGGAGGCAGAGTGAGCAGTTCTTC
TRBV2	TRBJ2-1	TRBD2	-	CANKLAREANHEQFF	TGTGCCAACAAGCTAGCACGGGAGGCTAATCATGAGCAGTTCTTC